A selection of T cell receptor beta chains follows, all from one sample in a study of CD8+ T cells in alopecia areata. Produced via immunoSEQ multiplex PCR; TCRdb's table is partial and in-frame only. The data hold roughly 140,000 clones, with around two thirds observed a single time. The specimen sequenced was CD8+ T cells sorted from blood. The source is a human donor in good health. Both conserved end residues are trimmed from each CDR3. Clone sizes are given selectively: once, few, many, or a class where the clone is expanded.

v_gene,j_gene,abundance,CDR3aa
TRBV4-1,TRBJ2-7,-,ASSQDRAQSYEQY
TRBV10-3,TRBJ2-3,-,ATVRGPREDTQY
TRBV25-1,TRBJ2-6,many,AIQGSGANVLT
TRBV7-8,TRBJ1-1,-,ASIDSIGAF
TRBV6-1,TRBJ2-4,-,ASSEVGLAKNIQY
TRBV27,TRBJ2-5,-,ASSGRAGAQTQY
TRBV6-5,TRBJ1-3,-,ASSEGTVGNTIY
TRBV19,TRBJ2-1,few,ASSITPWQGVYNEQF
TRBV5-4,TRBJ2-2,-,ASSLGAGELF
TRBV15,TRBJ2-3,few,ATSSEENTQY
TRBV29-1,TRBJ1-2,-,SVPEDGYT
TRBV29-1,TRBJ1-2,-,SVLDREGST
TRBV25-1,TRBJ1-2,-,ASRENGGYT
TRBV14,TRBJ2-7,few,ASSQDWAGGEQY
TRBV5-6,TRBJ2-5,few,ASSFQQGETQY
TRBV13,TRBJ2-1,-,ASSSSGMSYNEQF
TRBV28,TRBJ2-6,few,ATTSGSVSGANVLT
TRBV6-5,TRBJ2-7,few,ASSYSHEQY
TRBV29-1,TRBJ2-7,once,SVVGDLSYEQY
TRBV11-2,TRBJ2-7,few,ASSYNDYEQY
TRBV6-1,TRBJ2-7,-,ASTHRGFYEQY
TRBV30,TRBJ2-1,-,AWRAGTGGGEQF
TRBV7-9,TRBJ2-7,-,ASSSLAGEVYEQY
TRBV7-9,TRBJ2-4,few,ASSSPRGGIQY
TRBV23-1,TRBJ2-5,few,ASNSLPGRRETQY
TRBV7-9,TRBJ1-1,-,ASSFWENTEAF
TRBV11-2,TRBJ2-7,-,ASSSGQPYEQY
TRBV29-1,TRBJ2-5,-,SALGGTLAGEKTQY
TRBV29-1,TRBJ1-2,-,SVERGTGDYGYT
TRBV29-1,TRBJ1-2,-,SVEEGRQGFYGYT
TRBV28,TRBJ1-2,few,ASRTLGTGVGGYT
TRBV5-6,TRBJ2-7,few,ASSLGQGSYEQY
TRBV28,TRBJ1-2,-,ASSFYGPGPSYGYT
TRBV4-1,TRBJ2-3,few,ASSQSSGTTDTQY
TRBV27,TRBJ2-3,-,ASRRPGSADTQY
TRBV28,TRBJ1-1,few,ATISTDRGRAEAF